Below, 24 T cell receptor beta chains from the same sample are listed, as sequenced in a study of radiotherapy plus CTLA-4 blockade in lung cancer. Generated by immunoSEQ multiplex PCR, the TCRdb table keeps only in-frame clones and is missing some. The sample lists some 90,000 clones, roughly four fifths seen once, with 0.82% in the top ten. The sample consisted of peripheral blood, taken from a patient treated with radiotherapy plus ipilimumab. These TCRs come from a human donor with non-small cell lung cancer who had stable disease on radiotherapy plus ipilimumab.

In regard to this clone: Other DNA sequences in the sample encode the same CDR3. This chain links TRBV5-1 with TRBJ1-1; 8 bases align to TRBD1. Per the germline V gene, CDR1 is SGHRS and CDR2 is YFSETQ. With V trimmed by 1 base and J by 3 bases, 2 bases remained unmatched. The CDR3 has 14 amino acids. Here the CDR3 reads CASSLTGGDTEAFF. The CDR3 nucleotides are TGCGCCAGCAGCTTGACAGGGGGGGACACTGAAGCTTTCTTT.

The chain combines TRBV27 with TRBJ2-4; 13 bases map to TRBD2. This CDR3 is built from 16 residues. Trimming cost V 5 bases and J 9 bases; bases outside gene matches: 10. CDR1 and CDR2 (germline): MNHEY, SMNVEV (reference sequence). CDR3 sequence (DNA): TGTGCCAGCAGTCTGGGGACTAGCGGGATAATCGGCATTCAGTACTTC. It translates to CASSLGTSGIIGIQYF.

J is TRBJ2-3 and V is TRBV5-4, with D perhaps assigned TRBD1 or TRBD2 (5 bases each). Trimming pared 6 bases from V and 2 bases from J, leaving 16 bases between. The V gene's germline CDR1 is SGHNT and CDR2 YYREEE (reference sequence). CDR3 size: 15 residues. CDR3 in amino acids: CASTPGPISTDTQYF. The CDR3 nucleotides are TGTGCCAGCACCCCGGGACCCATATCCACAGATACGCAGTATTTT.

The chain carries TRBV15 and TRBJ2-1; tentatively, D is TRBD2 (5 bases). The CDR3 is made up of 16 amino acids. V was clipped by 8 bases and J by 5 bases, with 22 bases between them. CDR1 and CDR2 (germline): LNHNV, YYDKDF (reference sequence). The CDR3 sequence is CATSWMFVKTNNEQFF. The CDR3 DNA sequence: TGTGCCACCTCCTGGATGTTTGTGAAGACTAACAATGAGCAGTTCTTC.

The CDR3 is CASSVAWQGARAGNGYTF. The CDR3 DNA sequence: TGTGCCAGCAGCGTAGCGTGGCAGGGGGCGCGAGCGGGTAATGGCTACACCTTC. This chain joins TRBV9 and TRBJ1-2; 8 nucleotides agree with TRBD1. Trimming cost V 0 bases and J 6 bases; bases outside gene matches: 16. Germline CDR1 SGDLS, CDR2 YYNGEE. The CDR3 is 18 residues long.

V is TRBV11-3 and J is TRBJ2-2; perhaps TRBD1 as D (5 bases). This CDR3 region has 14 residues. Per germline, CDR1 SGHNT and CDR2 YENEEA. Trimming removed 0 bases from V and 4 bases from J, with 6 bases in between. CDR3 region: CASSLDRATGELFF. The DNA of the CDR3 is TGTGCCAGCAGCTTAGACAGGGCCACCGGGGAGCTGTTTTTT. The full variable domain, in which reference TRBV11-3 and TRBJ2-2 provide the parts outside the CDR3, is EAGVVQSPRYKIIEKKQPVAFWCNPISGHNTLYWYLQNLGQGPELLIRYENEEAVDDSQLPKDRFSAERLKGVDSTLKIQPAELGDSAVYLCASSLDRATGELFFGEGSRLTVL.

The chain is built from TRBV5-1 and TRBJ2-5; possibly TRBD1 for D (6 bases). The CDR3 loop spans 15 amino acids. Germline V CDR1 and CDR2: SGHRS, YFSETQ. V lost 1 base to trimming and J lost 1 base, with 11 bases between them. Here the CDR3 reads CASSLYRDTQETQYF. CDR3 sequence (DNA): TGCGCCAGCAGCTTGTACCGGGACACCCAAGAGACCCAGTACTTC.

In its sample, this clone was seen once. V and J are TRBV11-2 and TRBJ1-3, with TRBD1 as a possible D gene (5 bases). The CDR3 has 16 residues. Germline V CDR1 and CDR2: SGHAT, FQNNGV. Trimming took off 8 bases at V and 0 bases at J, with 17 bases between the two ends. CDR3 bases: TGTGCCAGCTCATGGGGGTTTCGGGTCTCTGGAAACACCATATATTTT. As protein: CASSWGFRVSGNTIYF.

The chain joins TRBV5-1 to TRBJ2-7, with 10 nucleotides matching TRBD2. Germline CDR1 reads SGHRS; CDR2 reads YFSETQ. This CDR3 spans 15 amino acids. J lost 7 bases, V lost 0 bases, and 7 bases had no gene match. The CDR3: CASSLGLAGLVEQYF. CDR3 DNA: TGCGCCAGCAGCTTGGGACTAGCGGGCCTGGTTGAGCAGTACTTC.

CDR3 bases: TGTGCCAGCAGCCGACAGGGCGATCAGCCCCAGCATTTT. It is translated as CASSRQGDQPQHF. The V and J genes are TRBV5-6 and TRBJ1-5; 7 nucleotides agree with TRBD1. V was pared by 4 bases and J by 5 bases, with 3 bases of the junction left unmatched. This CDR3 is built from 13 residues. CDR1 is SGHDT, CDR2 YYEEEE, per germline. Together with reference TRBV5-6 and TRBJ1-5, the CDR3 gives the full variable domain: DAGVTQSPTHLIKTRGQQVTLRCSPKSGHDTVSWYQQALGQGPQFIFQYYEEEERQRGNFPDRFSGHQFPNYSSELNVNALLLGDSALYLCASSRQGDQPQHFGDGTRLSIL.

The chain employs TRBV19 and TRBJ2-3; D remains unclear. The ends were cut back, 5 bases at V and 2 bases at J, with 14 bases in the middle. The CDR3 sequence is 15 residues long. Germline CDR1 reads LNHDA; CDR2 reads SQIVND (reference sequence). This CDR3 is CASSPPAYPTDTQYF. The CDR3 DNA is TGTGCCAGTAGTCCCCCAGCGTACCCCACAGATACGCAGTATTTT.

The gene calls are TRBV5-1 and TRBJ2-2; no firm D call. V lost 4 bases, J lost 6 bases, and 13 bases lay in between. This CDR3 has 14 residues. CDR1 SGHRS and CDR2 YFSETQ come from the germline V gene. For the CDR3, the DNA is TGCGCCAGCAGCCCCTCGACCGGGCCCGGGGAGCTGTTTTTT. As protein: CASSPSTGPGELFF.

V and J are TRBV11-2 and TRBJ2-1, with 8 nucleotides matching TRBD2. Germline lookup yields CDR1 SGHAT and CDR2 FQNNGV. Trimming at V came to 5 bases and at J to 6 bases, leaving 9 bases not matched to a gene. The CDR3 sequence is 15 residues long. CDR3 amino acids: CASSSSGIPSNEQFF. The CDR3, as DNA: TGTGCCAGCAGCAGTAGCGGGATACCGAGCAATGAGCAGTTCTTC. Complete variable domain (other parts from reference TRBV11-2 and TRBJ2-1): EAGVAQSPRYKIIEKRQSVAFWCNPISGHATLYWYQQILGQGPKLLIQFQNNGVVDDSQLPKDRFSAERLKGVDSTLKIQPAKLEDSAVYLCASSSSGIPSNEQFFGPGTRLTVL.

This clone was counted only a few times. The V call is TRBV28, the J call TRBJ2-5; perhaps TRBD2 as D (7 bases). There are 16 residues in the CDR3. Germline V gives CDR1 MDHEN, CDR2 SYDVKM. Deletions cut 2 bases from V and 1 base from J, with 14 bases between. CDR3 sequence (DNA): TGTGCCAGCAGTTTAAGGGGGGGCAGAACCCAAGAGACCCAGTACTTC. Translating it yields CASSLRGGRTQETQYF.

V and J are TRBV19 and TRBJ1-2, with TRBD1 matching 10 bases. The CDR3 contains 14 residues. Germline CDR1 is LNHDA and CDR2 is SQIVND (reference sequence). V was clipped by 2 bases and J by 4 bases; unmatched bases: 1. CDR3 protein: CASSIRQGAYGYTF. The DNA of the CDR3 is TGTGCCAGTAGTATACGACAGGGGGCCTATGGCTACACCTTC.

J is TRBJ2-1 and V is TRBV7-9; possibly TRBD2 for D (6 bases). Germline V CDR1 and CDR2: SEHNR, FQNEAQ (reference sequence). The length of the CDR3 is 13 residues. V lost 3 bases and J 10 bases, leaving 13 bases between the germline ends. CDR3 coding DNA: TGTGCCAGCAGCTTCCCAACGGGGGTCGAGCAGTTCTTC. Amino acids: CASSFPTGVEQFF.

This chain uses TRBV7-9 with TRBJ1-5; TRBD1 aligns across 7 bases. The V gene's germline CDR1 is SEHNR and CDR2 FQNEAQ (reference sequence). This CDR3 spans 16 amino acids. Germline trimming cut 4 bases from V and 5 bases from J; bases unmatched to any gene: 11. CDR3 loop: CASSSTGTAKDQPQHF. For the CDR3, the DNA is TGTGCCAGCAGCTCAACGGGGACAGCCAAAGATCAGCCCCAGCATTTT.

This sequence joins TRBV11-1 and TRBJ2-1; 8 bases agree with TRBD2. The CDR3 loop spans 15 amino acids. J lost 0 bases, V lost 5 bases, and 3 bases had no gene match. CDR1 and CDR2 (germline): SGHAT, FQDESV (reference sequence). The CDR3 here is CASSPTSGSYNEQFF. CDR3 coding DNA: TGTGCCAGCAGCCCCACTAGCGGCTCCTACAATGAGCAGTTCTTC.

The chain recombines TRBV2 with TRBJ2-7; possibly TRBD2 for D (5 bases). V was pared by 7 bases and J by 0 bases, with 13 bases between. There are 14 residues in the CDR3. The V gene's germline CDR1 is SNHLY and CDR2 FYNNEI. The CDR3 protein is CASKGYEGSYEQYF. CDR3 in DNA: TGTGCCAGCAAAGGATATGAGGGCTCCTACGAGCAGTACTTC.

This chain uses TRBV4-1 with TRBJ1-2; D is uncertain. V gave up 0 bases and J gave up 2 bases, with 10 bases separating them. The length of the CDR3 is 15 residues. The germline gives CDR1 MGHRA, CDR2 YSYEKL. The CDR3 nucleotides read TGCGCCAGCAGCCAAGATGTGGACGGCAACTATGGCTACACCTTC. Its protein is CASSQDVDGNYGYTF.

The rearrangement joins TRBV7-9 to TRBJ1-4; tentative D call: TRBD1 (5 bases). Germline V CDR1 and CDR2: SEHNR, FQNEAQ (reference sequence). The V and J ends lost 1 base and 3 bases respectively, with 9 bases between them. The CDR3 contains 15 residues. CDR3 DNA: TGTGCCAGCAGCTTAGGGCAAGGGGCTAATGAAAAACTGTTTTTT. It yields the protein CASSLGQGANEKLFF.

This chain uses TRBV29-1 with TRBJ1-3; D is ambiguous. With 4 bases removed from V and 0 bases from J, the gap between germline ends came to 19 bases. CDR1 and CDR2 from the germline V gene are SQVTM and ANQGSEA. The CDR3 covers 17 residues. CDR3 protein: CSVVVPLGRSSGNTIYF. CDR3 bases: TGCAGCGTTGTTGTCCCGCTTGGCAGGAGCTCTGGAAACACCATATATTTT.

The rearrangement links TRBV6-1 to TRBJ1-5, with no clear D. The CDR3 consists of 16 residues. With 0 bases removed from V and 1 base from J, the gap between germline ends came to 10 bases. CDR1 is MNHNS and CDR2 is SASEGT in the germline V gene. The CDR3 DNA is TGTGCCAGCAGTGAAGCGGGTAGGGTGAGCAATCAGCCCCAGCATTTT. Encoded protein: CASSEAGRVSNQPQHF.

This clone was recorded a few times. V gene TRBV7-9 combines with J gene TRBJ2-1; D ambiguous. The CDR3 runs 13 residues. Germline V CDR1 and CDR2: SEHNR, FQNEAQ (reference sequence). V lost 1 base and J 6 bases, leaving 7 bases between the germline ends. Written as DNA, the CDR3 is TGTGCCAGCAGCTTAGGGGTAGTCAATGAGCAGTTCTTC. This gives the protein CASSLGVVNEQFF.